This TCR beta chain stems from a study of T-cell memory formation after mild COVID-19 (dated by TCRdb to the early 2020s). The study in broad terms: Most TCR sequence clusters were specific to one of the two donors. In two donors, T-cell clones that expanded and contracted after mild COVID-19 were followed by sequencing TCRalpha and TCRbeta repertoires longitudinally. The cohort comprised two young, previously healthy adult volunteers, one female and one male. What the authors observed across the whole study: Contracting CD4+ clones were located mainly in the CM and EM memory subsets, whereas CD8+ clones were found to be enriched in EMRA. The second-wave clones that peaked on day 37 were not confirmed to be SARS-CoV-2 specific. Some responding clones were detected in pre-infection memory, which suggested that pre-existing cross-reactive memory T cells had joined the SARS-CoV-2 response. From day 15 to 85, contracting clones showed balanced CD4/CD8 phenotypes, whereas a second wave of clones that expanded from day 15 to 37 leaned towards CD4+. The study covered only a couple of mild cases, and larger cohorts including severe cases with pre-infection samples were considered necessary.

Ends trimmed: V by 2 bases, J by 6 bases; bases unmatched to a gene: 7. As encoded in the germline V gene (reference sequence), CDR1 is MNHEY while CDR2 is SMNVEV. The CDR3 covers 15 residues, taking in both the cysteine and the phenylalanine. The read is trimmed to its CDR3 DNA, 45 bases read in frame from base 1. Of note for this clonotype: Its binding antigen is unknown. Base-call qualities are not available, and no considerably larger clone is one nucleotide away.

Data came from an Illumina NovaSeq 6000. TCRalpha and TCRbeta cDNA libraries were built by 5'RACE with constant-segment primers, adding sample barcodes and unique molecular identifiers. Trizol reagent was used to extract RNA from every sample. Amplification of the libraries took two PCR steps, and the second step added a second sample barcode plus Illumina TruSeq adapters. Sequencing of libraries was performed on an Illumina NovaSeq with 2 x 150 bp paired-end reads. Per the authors' processing: With migec v1.2.7, reads were demultiplexed and then collapsed into UMI-guided consensus sequences. Using mixcr v2.1.11, UMI consensuses were aligned to TRA and TRB V and J templates and then assembled into clonotypes. Clonotypes were classified as expanded or contracted when called significant by both edgeR and NoisET, with noise models trained on biological replicates. For edgeR calls, a false discovery rate-adjusted p below 0.01 and a log2 fold-change threshold of 1 were applied. PCA with hierarchical clustering of max-normalized trajectories of the 1000 most abundant clonotypes was used as exploratory dynamics analysis. Separately sequenced CD4+ and CD8+ repertoires were used to assign a CD4 or CD8 phenotype to each responding clone. Using fastp at Q25 and MiXCR, TCRdb reprocessed the public reads and kept productive beta chains. Records with the same CDR3 protein are collapsed into one entry carrying the most frequent genes and DNA. The V and J calls were determined by TCRdb, not by the authors. The sample table contains 110,000 or so distinct CDR3 sequences; only one count was recorded for 22% of them. The top ten constitute approximately 40% of the sample.

Ficoll-Paque density gradient centrifugation was used to isolate PBMCs. The material sequenced was PBMCs or a T cell subset sorted from them (not recorded which). This clonotype was obtained from a man aged 18-30 years who had mild COVID-19 (a few samples of this study predate the infection). The sample titles of this study are shuffled in the database, so cell type and time point are left out; the donor was told from shared clones. The sequence joins TRBV27 to TRBJ1-5; 7 central nucleotides agree with TRBD1. CDR3 protein: CASSLRRTGVQPQHF. The nucleotides read TGTGCCAGCAGTTTACGGAGAACAGGGGTTCAGCCCCAGCATTTT.